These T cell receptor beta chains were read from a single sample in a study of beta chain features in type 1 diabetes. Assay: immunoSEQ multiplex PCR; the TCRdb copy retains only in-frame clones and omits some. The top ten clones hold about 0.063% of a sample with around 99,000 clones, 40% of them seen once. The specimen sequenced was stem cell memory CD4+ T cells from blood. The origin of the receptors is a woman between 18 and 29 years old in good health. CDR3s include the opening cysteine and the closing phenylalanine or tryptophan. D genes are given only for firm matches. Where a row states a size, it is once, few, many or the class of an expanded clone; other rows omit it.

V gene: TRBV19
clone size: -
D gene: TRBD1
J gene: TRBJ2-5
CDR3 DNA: TGTGCCAGTAGTAGGTACAGGGGGCGCGGGGAGACCCAGTACTTC
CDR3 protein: CASSRYRGRGETQYF

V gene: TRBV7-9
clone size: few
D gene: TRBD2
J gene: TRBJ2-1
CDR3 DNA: TGTGCCAGCAGCCGCCTGGGGGGGTATCAAACAACGGAGCAGTTCTTC
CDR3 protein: CASSRLGGYQTTEQFF

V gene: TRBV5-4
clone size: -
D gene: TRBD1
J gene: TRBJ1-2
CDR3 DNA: TGTGCCAGCAGCGCCGGGGGACAGGTTAAGGGCTACACCTTC
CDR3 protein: CASSAGGQVKGYTF

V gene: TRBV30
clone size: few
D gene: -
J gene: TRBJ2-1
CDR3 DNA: TGTGCCTGGAGTCTAGACAGTCGGGATGAGCAGTTCTTC
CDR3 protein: CAWSLDSRDEQFF

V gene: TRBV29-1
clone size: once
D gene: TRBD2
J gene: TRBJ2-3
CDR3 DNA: TGCAGCGTTGGATGGTTCAGCGGGGGAGGGGACACGCAGTATTTT
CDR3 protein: CSVGWFSGGGDTQYF

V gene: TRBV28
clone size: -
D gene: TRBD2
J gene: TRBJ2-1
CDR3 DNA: TGTGCCAGCAGCCTAGCGGGACTGGTGGCCAATGAGCAGTTCTTC
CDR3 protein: CASSLAGLVANEQFF

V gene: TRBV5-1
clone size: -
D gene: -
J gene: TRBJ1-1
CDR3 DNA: TGCGCCAGCAGTGGACAGACCCAGGTCACTGAAGCTTTCTTT
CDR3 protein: CASSGQTQVTEAFF

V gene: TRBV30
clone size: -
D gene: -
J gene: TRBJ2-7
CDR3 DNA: TGTGCCTGGAGTGTACCCCCGGCGGAATTCTACGAGCAGTACTTC
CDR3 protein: CAWSVPPAEFYEQYF

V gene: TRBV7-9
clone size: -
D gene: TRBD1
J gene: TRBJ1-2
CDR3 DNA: TGTGCCAGCAGCTTGGTGACAGGGCTCCTTAACTATGGCTACACCTTC
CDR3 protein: CASSLVTGLLNYGYTF

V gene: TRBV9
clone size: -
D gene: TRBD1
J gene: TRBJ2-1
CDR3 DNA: TGTGCCAGCAGCGTATCAACCGGGACAGGGGTTATCAATGAGCAGTTCTTC
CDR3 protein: CASSVSTGTGVINEQFF

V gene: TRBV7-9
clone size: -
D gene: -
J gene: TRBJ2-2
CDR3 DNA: TGTGCCAGCAGCTTAGGTGGGGCCGGTGCCGGGGAGCTGTTTTTT
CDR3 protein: CASSLGGAGAGELFF

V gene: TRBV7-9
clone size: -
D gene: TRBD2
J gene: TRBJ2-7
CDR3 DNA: TGTGCCAGCAGCTTAGGTTCCCCGACTAGCGGGTACGAGCAGTACTTC
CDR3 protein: CASSLGSPTSGYEQYF

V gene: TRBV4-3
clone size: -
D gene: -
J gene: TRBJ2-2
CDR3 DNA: TGCGCCAGCAGGACAGGTCCTAACACCGGGGAGCTGTTTTTT
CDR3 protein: CASRTGPNTGELFF

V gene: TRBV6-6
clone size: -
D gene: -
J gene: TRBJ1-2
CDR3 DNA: TGTGCCAGCAGGGCGGCCAACTATGGCTACACCTTC
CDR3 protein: CASRAANYGYTF

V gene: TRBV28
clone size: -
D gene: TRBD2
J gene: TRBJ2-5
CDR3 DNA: TGTGCCAGCAGACGGGGGGGCCAGGAGACCCAGTACTTC
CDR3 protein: CASRRGGQETQYF

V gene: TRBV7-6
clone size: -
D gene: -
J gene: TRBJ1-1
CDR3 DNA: TGTGCCAGCAGCCCTAACCCCCATTTAATCACTGAAGCTTTCTTT
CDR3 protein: CASSPNPHLITEAFF

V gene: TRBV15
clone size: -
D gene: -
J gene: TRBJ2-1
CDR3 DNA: TGTGCCACCAGCAGGGGAGGCGGAAGCTCCTACAATGAGCAGTTCTTC
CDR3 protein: CATSRGGGSSYNEQFF

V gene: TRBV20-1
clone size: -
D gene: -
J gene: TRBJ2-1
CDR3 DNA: TGCAGTGCTCAACACCATGAGCAGTTCTTC
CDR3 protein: CSAQHHEQFF